This is a list of T cell receptor beta chains from one sample in a study of radiotherapy plus CTLA-4 blockade in lung cancer. Only in-frame clones appear in the TCRdb table, and some are missing; sequencing was by immunoSEQ multiplex PCR. The data show 40,000 to 50,000 clones, with 75% to 85% seen just once and 2.5% to 4% held by the top ten. The sequences come from peripheral blood, collected from a patient treated with radiotherapy plus ipilimumab. The receptors here all came from a human donor with non-small cell lung cancer who had stable disease on radiotherapy plus ipilimumab. Both conserved end residues are part of each CDR3. The D gene is left open where the match is weak. Some rows mark clone size as missing; the rest say once, few, many or name a class of expanded clone.

TRBJ1-2 | TRBV18 | . | . | CASSPPAGAGYTF | TGTGCCAGCTCACCACCGGCAGGGGCTGGCTACACCTTC
TRBJ2-3 | TRBV7-9 | . | . | CASSPRRVTSTDTQYF | TGTGCCAGCAGCCCCCGTCGAGTGACTAGCACAGATACGCAGTATTTT
TRBJ2-1 | TRBV5-1 | . | . | CASSSYRDNEQFF | TGCGCCAGCAGCTCGTACAGGGACAATGAGCAGTTCTTC
TRBJ2-7 | TRBV18 | TRBD1 | few | CASSPYQTGGTYEQYF | TGTGCCAGCTCACCATACCAGACAGGGGGAACCTACGAGCAGTACTTC
TRBJ2-7 | TRBV2 | TRBD2 | . | CASRRGLAGAGFNEQYF | TGTGCCAGCAGGCGGGGACTAGCGGGAGCCGGATTCAACGAGCAGTACTTC
TRBJ1-1 | TRBV6-6 | TRBD1 | . | CASWGQGNTEAFF | TGTGCCAGCTGGGGACAGGGGAACACTGAAGCTTTCTTT
TRBJ2-3 | TRBV30 | . | . | CAWSVELDTQYF | TGTGCCTGGAGTGTAGAGTTAGATACGCAGTATTTT
TRBJ1-3 | TRBV18 | . | . | CASSPVRDTSSGNTIYF | TGTGCCAGCTCACCGGTCCGGGACACCAGCTCTGGAAACACCATATATTTT
TRBJ1-3 | TRBV28 | . | . | CASREHTGNTIYF | TGTGCCAGCAGGGAGCACACTGGAAACACCATATATTTT
TRBJ2-7 | TRBV7-6 | TRBD1 | . | CASSLWSSDRGYEQYF | TGTGCCAGCAGCTTATGGAGCTCGGACAGGGGCTACGAGCAGTACTTC
TRBJ1-2 | TRBV5-4 | . | few | CASSLSRGLPTNYGYTF | TGTGCCAGCAGCTTGAGCAGGGGTCTTCCGACTAACTATGGCTACACCTTC
TRBJ2-7 | TRBV6-8 | TRBD1 | . | CASSEKETGGYEQYF | TGTGCCAGCAGTGAAAAGGAGACAGGGGGCTACGAGCAGTACTTC
TRBJ2-3 | TRBV15 | . | . | CATSRDATGTDTQYF | TGTGCCACCAGCAGAGATGCGACTGGCACAGATACGCAGTATTTT
TRBJ2-1 | TRBV6-1 | . | . | CASSEARRRDEQFF | TGTGCCAGCAGTGAAGCGCGGAGGAGGGATGAGCAGTTCTTC
TRBJ2-7 | TRBV10-1 | TRBD2 | . | CASIWTSGVSYEQYF | TGCGCCAGCATTTGGACTAGCGGGGTCTCCTACGAGCAGTACTTC